One sample yielded the 21 T cell receptor beta chains listed below, sequenced in a study of T cell responses to AZD1222 COVID-19 vaccine. Method: immunoSEQ multiplex PCR; TCRdb's copy keeps in-frame clones and lacks some. The data contain around 250,000 clones, approximately 93% of them singletons. The specimen comprised peripheral blood, sampled on day 0 of AZD1222 vaccination. The receptors shown here come from an adult in good health.

This sequence joins TRBV6-4 and TRBJ1-2; tentative D call: TRBD1 (5 bases). V shed 6 bases and J shed 8 bases, with 16 bases lying between them. CDR3 length: 13 residues. Per germline, CDR1 MRHNA and CDR2 SNTAGT. The CDR3, as DNA: TGTGCCAGCAGGCGCACGGGACGAGGGGGCTACACCTTC. Its translation is CASRRTGRGGYTF.

This clone was counted once. The chain carries TRBV7-9 and TRBJ2-7, with 7 bases fitting TRBD2. The length of the CDR3 is 14 residues. Trimming cost V 4 bases and J 3 bases; bases outside gene matches: 6. Looked up from germline, CDR1 is SEHNR and CDR2 is FQNEAQ (reference sequence). The CDR3 sequence: CASSSSGADYEQYF. In DNA form, the CDR3 reads TGTGCCAGCAGCTCTAGCGGCGCGGACTACGAGCAGTACTTC. Based on the CDR3 plus reference TRBV7-9 and TRBJ2-7, the full variable domain is DTGVSQNPRHKITKRGQNVTFRCDPISEHNRLYWYRQTLGQGPEFLTYFQNEAQLEKSRLLSDRFSAERPKGSFSTLEIQRTEQGDSAMYLCASSSSGADYEQYFGPGTRLTVT.

This sequence joins TRBV11-2 and TRBJ2-7; D is unclear. This CDR3 contains 13 residues. Trimming cost V 0 bases and J 3 bases, with 6 bases left between them. Germline lookup yields CDR1 SGHAT and CDR2 FQNNGV. The CDR3 reads CASSLEALYEQYF. DNA of the CDR3: TGTGCCAGCAGCTTAGAGGCCCTCTACGAGCAGTACTTC.

The rearrangement joins TRBV10-3 to TRBJ1-6; a possible D gene is TRBD1 (5 bases). Trimming removed 0 bases from V and 7 bases from J, with 16 bases in between. The CDR3 is 17 residues long. CDR1 is ENHRY and CDR2 is SYGVKD in the germline V gene. The CDR3 reads CAISESLRGKRNSPLHF. The CDR3 DNA is TGTGCCATCAGTGAGTCCTTACGGGGGAAAAGGAATTCACCCCTCCACTTT.

This chain uses TRBV6-2 or TRBV6-3 with TRBJ2-7; D is undetermined. The germline gives CDR1 MNHEY, CDR2 SVGEGT. This CDR3 has 15 amino acids. V lost 4 bases to trimming and J lost 5 bases, with 18 bases between them. The CDR3 coding sequence is TGTGCCAGCAGTTCCCGACTCCTCTCGGCCCACGAGCAGTACTTC. This codes for CASSSRLLSAHEQYF.

V usage is TRBV7-2 and J usage is TRBJ1-1; D is possibly TRBD1 (5 bases). The CDR3 length is 15 residues. Trimming removed 4 bases from V and 1 base from J, with 13 bases in between. From germline, CDR1 is SGHTA and CDR2 FQGNSA. The CDR3 coding sequence is TGTGCCAGCAGCTATCTGAGACAGACGAACACTGAAGCTTTCTTT. Amino acid sequence: CASSYLRQTNTEAFF.

The chain recombines TRBV20-1 with TRBJ2-2, with D uncertain. Looked up from germline, CDR1 is DFQATT and CDR2 is SNEGSKA (reference sequence). V shed 6 bases and J shed 7 bases, with 9 bases lying between them. This CDR3 spans 11 amino acids. CDR3 protein: CSAPERGELFF. As DNA, the CDR3 is TGCAGTGCCCCTGAACGCGGGGAGCTGTTTTTT.

This chain links TRBV10-1 with TRBJ2-1, with D possibly TRBD2 on 5 matching bases. The CDR3 length is 13 residues. CDR1 is WNHNN and CDR2 is SYGVQD in the germline V gene (reference sequence). V dropped 6 bases and J dropped 13 bases, with 19 bases sitting between them. The CDR3 loop reads CASRESGYRKQFF. The CDR3 DNA reads TGCGCCAGCAGAGAAAGCGGTTATCGAAAACAGTTCTTC.

This clone was seen only once. V usage is TRBV11-2 and J usage is TRBJ2-7; TRBD2 agrees at 10 bases. Germline assignment: CDR1 SGHAT and CDR2 FQNNGV. The CDR3 consists of 14 residues. V was clipped by 8 bases and J by 5 bases; unmatched bases: 9. The CDR3 region has the DNA TGTGCCAGCTCAAAACTAGCGGGAATCGACGAGCAGTACTTC. It translates to CASSKLAGIDEQYF.

V gene TRBV28 combines with J gene TRBJ1-5; TRBD1 aligns across 11 bases. Germline V gene sequence: CDR1 MDHEN, CDR2 SYDVKM. The CDR3 loop spans 15 amino acids. After removal of 4 bases from V and 7 bases from J, the junction contained 6 bases not matched to a gene. CDR3 loop: CASSSGQGARQPQHF. The CDR3, as DNA: TGTGCCAGCAGTTCCGGACAGGGGGCACGGCAGCCCCAGCATTTT.

This clone was recorded a few times. V is TRBV11-2 and J is TRBJ1-3; no definite D call. CDR1 is SGHAT and CDR2 is FQNNGV in the germline V gene. V was trimmed by 5 bases and J by 1 base, leaving 9 bases between them. The CDR3 runs to 14 residues. The CDR3 DNA reads TGTGCCAGCAGCAGGCTGTGGTCTGGAAACACCATATATTTT. It codes for CASSRLWSGNTIYF.

This chain connects TRBV3-1 (or the pseudogene TRBV3-2) to TRBJ1-2, with D maybe TRBD1 (5 bases). This CDR3 has 15 amino acids. V was pared by 2 bases and J by 2 bases, with 12 bases between. The germline CDR1 and CDR2 sequences are LGHDT and YNNKEL (reference sequence). The CDR3 loop reads CASSQSAGWNYGYTF. The CDR3 DNA reads as TGTGCCAGCAGCCAAAGTGCAGGGTGGAACTATGGCTACACCTTC.

This sequence joins TRBV28 and TRBJ1-1; no clear D. The ends were cut back, 6 bases at V and 5 bases at J, with 10 bases in the middle. The CDR3 is 12 amino acids. In germline, CDR1 is MDHEN, CDR2 SYDVKM. The CDR3 DNA sequence: TGTGCCAGCAGAATTATGGGGACTGAAGCTTTCTTT. Translated: CASRIMGTEAFF.

This chain links TRBV7-2 with TRBJ2-1; tentative D call: TRBD2 (6 bases). The V and J ends lost 2 bases and 7 bases respectively, with 12 bases between them. Germline CDR1 SGHTA, CDR2 FQGNSA. CDR3 length equals 14 residues. The CDR3 sequence is CASSLWASVNEQFF. Written as DNA, the CDR3 is TGTGCCAGCAGCTTATGGGCTAGCGTAAATGAGCAGTTCTTC.

The genes are TRBV7-8 and TRBJ2-1; 12 bases match TRBD2. J was trimmed by 9 bases and V by 1 base; bases with no gene match: 7. The germline V gene encodes CDR1 SGHVS and CDR2 FQNEAQ. This CDR3 region has 16 residues. In nucleotides, the CDR3 is TGTGCCAGCAGCTTAGACGGACTAGCGGGGCGTCGTGAGCAGTTCTTC. Protein: CASSLDGLAGRREQFF.

The count of this clone is one. This sequence joins TRBV7-9 and TRBJ2-1, with 12 bases aligning to TRBD2. CDR1 SEHNR and CDR2 FQNEAQ come from the germline V gene (reference sequence). The length of the CDR3 is 20 residues. The V and J ends lost 5 bases and 0 bases, in that order; junction bases with no gene match: 14. The CDR3 DNA reads TGTGCCAGCAGCACTGTCTCGACTAGCGGGGGTCCCAGCTCCTACAATGAGCAGTTCTTC. It is translated as CASSTVSTSGGPSSYNEQFF.

The rearrangement uses TRBV25-1 and TRBJ2-7, with TRBD2 identical over 7 bases. The CDR3 loop spans 13 amino acids. The V and J ends lost 7 bases and 5 bases, in that order; junction bases with no gene match: 8. Germline CDR1 is MGHDK and CDR2 is SYGVNS. CDR3 sequence reads: CASTFGAGDEQYF. In DNA form, the CDR3 reads TGTGCCAGCACCTTCGGCGCGGGAGACGAGCAGTACTTC.

This chain uses TRBV20-1 with TRBJ2-7; D might be TRBD2 (5 bases). Trimming removed 6 bases from V and 2 bases from J, with 5 bases in between. Looked up from germline, CDR1 is DFQATT and CDR2 is SNEGSKA (reference sequence). The CDR3 is 10 residues long. This CDR3 reads CSAGAYEQYF. The CDR3 coding sequence is TGCAGTGCCGGGGCCTACGAGCAGTACTTC.

V usage is TRBV28 and J usage is TRBJ2-7; a weak D match, TRBD2 (7 bases). This CDR3 has 15 amino acids. CDR1 is MDHEN and CDR2 is SYDVKM in the germline V gene. V lost 7 bases and J 2 bases, leaving 18 bases between the germline ends. CDR3 DNA: TGTGCCAGCACCCGGGGGGCCCTGTCTCCCTACGAGCAGTACTTC. This gives the protein CASTRGALSPYEQYF. Full variable domain (outside the CDR3, taken from reference TRBV28 and TRBJ2-7): DVKVTQSSRYLVKRTGEKVFLECVQDMDHENMFWYRQDPGLGLRLIYFSYDVKMKEKGDIPEGYSVSREKKERFSLILESASTNQTSMYLCASTRGALSPYEQYFGPGTRLTVT.

The chain recombines TRBV19 with TRBJ2-1; D is unclear. CDR3 length equals 16 residues. CDR1 is LNHDA and CDR2 is SQIVND in the germline V gene (reference sequence). The ends were cut back, 6 bases at V and 5 bases at J, with 20 bases in the middle. The CDR3 spells CASSRQGPGPNNEQFF. CDR3 nucleotides: TGTGCCAGTAGCCGACAAGGGCCCGGGCCCAACAATGAGCAGTTCTTC.

CDR3 residues: CASSPTGVAPGGQYF. CDR3 DNA sequence: TGTGCCAGCAGCCCGACAGGGGTGGCCCCAGGTGGACAGTACTTC. The rearrangement links TRBV28 to TRBJ2-7, with 8 bases fitting TRBD1. Trimming removed 6 bases from V and 10 bases from J; junction bases left unmatched: 17. Germline CDR1 and CDR2: MDHEN and SYDVKM. The CDR3 runs 15 residues.